This T cell receptor (beta chain) was found in a study of cytomegalovirus exposure and HLA in healthy donors. General study points: A missense variant in DCLRE1C was later tied to TCR beta V- and J-gene trimming.

In germline, CDR1 is SGHRS, CDR2 YFSETQ. The CDR3 has 12 amino acids. The germline V and J ends were trimmed by 0 bases and 6 bases, with 7 bases remaining between them. A note on this clone: What it recognizes is unknown.

60 Vbeta and 13 Jbeta primers were used in PCR. The protocol was immunoSEQ multiplex PCR, while the TCRdb copy is restricted to in-frame clones and leaves out a portion. The repertoire holds 100,000 to 120,000 clones, with around 76% as singletons. Sample: PBMCs. The sequence came from a man aged 25 to 40 in good health and CMV-seropositive. The chain joins TRBV5-1 to TRBJ2-7; tentative D call: TRBD1 (5 bases). The CDR3 DNA is TGCGCCAGCAGCTTGGAGGGGCTCGAGCAGTACTTC. Its protein product is CASSLEGLEQYF.